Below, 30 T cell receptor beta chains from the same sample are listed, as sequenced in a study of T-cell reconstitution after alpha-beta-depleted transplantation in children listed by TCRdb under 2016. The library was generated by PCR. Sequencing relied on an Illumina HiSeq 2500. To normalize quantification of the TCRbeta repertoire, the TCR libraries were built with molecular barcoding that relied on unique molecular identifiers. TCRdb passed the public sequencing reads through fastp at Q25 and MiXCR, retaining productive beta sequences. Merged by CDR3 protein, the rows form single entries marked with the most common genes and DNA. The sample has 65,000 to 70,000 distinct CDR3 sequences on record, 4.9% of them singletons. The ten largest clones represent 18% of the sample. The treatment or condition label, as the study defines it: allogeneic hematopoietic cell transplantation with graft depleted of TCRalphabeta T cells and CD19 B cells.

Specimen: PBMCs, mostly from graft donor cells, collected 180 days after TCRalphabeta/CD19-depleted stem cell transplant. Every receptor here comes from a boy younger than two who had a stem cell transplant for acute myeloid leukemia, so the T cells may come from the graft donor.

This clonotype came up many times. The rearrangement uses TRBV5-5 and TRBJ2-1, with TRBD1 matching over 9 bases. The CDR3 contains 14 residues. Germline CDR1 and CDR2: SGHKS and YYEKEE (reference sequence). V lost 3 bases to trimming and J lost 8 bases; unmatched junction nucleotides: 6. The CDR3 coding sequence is TGTGCCAGCAGCTCCGGGACAGGGAAGGATGAGCAGTTCTTC. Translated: CASSSGTGKDEQFF.

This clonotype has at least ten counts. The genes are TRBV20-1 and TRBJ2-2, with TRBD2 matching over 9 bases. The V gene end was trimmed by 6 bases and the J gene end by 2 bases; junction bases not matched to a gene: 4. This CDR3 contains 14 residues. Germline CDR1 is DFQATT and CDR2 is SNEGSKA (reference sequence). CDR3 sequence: CSAPRGGNTGELFF. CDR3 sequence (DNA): TGCAGTGCGCCGCGGGGGGGCAACACCGGGGAGCTGTTTTTT.

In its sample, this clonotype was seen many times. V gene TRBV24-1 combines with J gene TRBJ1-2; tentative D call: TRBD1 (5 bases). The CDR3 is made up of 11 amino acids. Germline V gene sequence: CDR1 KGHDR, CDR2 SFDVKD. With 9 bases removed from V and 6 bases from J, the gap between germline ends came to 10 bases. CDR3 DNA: TGTGCCACCCCGACAGAGAATGGCTACACCTTC. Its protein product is CATPTENGYTF.

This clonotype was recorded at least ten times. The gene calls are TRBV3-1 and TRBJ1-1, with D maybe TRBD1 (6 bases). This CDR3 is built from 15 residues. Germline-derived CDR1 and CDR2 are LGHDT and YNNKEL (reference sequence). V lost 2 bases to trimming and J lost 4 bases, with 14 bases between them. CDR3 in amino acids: CASSQTHTGTTEAFF. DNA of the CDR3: TGTGCCAGCAGCCAAACCCACACAGGGACCACTGAAGCTTTCTTT. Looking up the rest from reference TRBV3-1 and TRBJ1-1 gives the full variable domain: DTAVSQTPKYLVTQMGNDKSIKCEQNLGHDTMYWYKQDSKKFLKIMFSYNNKELIINETVPNRFSPKSPDKAHLNLHINSLELGDSAVYFCASSQTHTGTTEAFFGQGTRLTVV.

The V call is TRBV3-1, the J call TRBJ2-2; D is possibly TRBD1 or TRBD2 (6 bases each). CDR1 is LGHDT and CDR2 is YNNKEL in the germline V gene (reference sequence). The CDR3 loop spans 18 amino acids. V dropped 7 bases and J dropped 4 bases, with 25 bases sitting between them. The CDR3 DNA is TGTGCCAGCACCAAGGAGGGTTGGGGGGCCGCGAGCACCGGGGAGCTGTTTTTT. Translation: CASTKEGWGAASTGELFF.

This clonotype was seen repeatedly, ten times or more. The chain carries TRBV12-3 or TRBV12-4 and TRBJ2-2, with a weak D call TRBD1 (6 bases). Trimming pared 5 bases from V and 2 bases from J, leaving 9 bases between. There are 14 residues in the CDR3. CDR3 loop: CASSQGHNTGELFF. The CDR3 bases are TGTGCCAGCAGTCAGGGACATAACACCGGGGAGCTGTTTTTT.

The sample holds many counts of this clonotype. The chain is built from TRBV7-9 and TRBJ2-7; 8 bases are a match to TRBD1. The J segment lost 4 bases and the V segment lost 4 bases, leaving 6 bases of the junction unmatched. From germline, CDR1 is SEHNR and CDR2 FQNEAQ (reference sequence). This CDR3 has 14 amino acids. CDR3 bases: TGTGCCAGCAGCTCCGTCAGGGGGCAGTACGAGCAGTACTTC. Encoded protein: CASSSVRGQYEQYF.

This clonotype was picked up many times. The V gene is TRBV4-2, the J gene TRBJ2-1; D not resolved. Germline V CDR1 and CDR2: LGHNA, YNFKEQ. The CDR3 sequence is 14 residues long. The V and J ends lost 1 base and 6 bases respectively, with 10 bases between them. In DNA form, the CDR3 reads TGTGCCAGCAGCCAAGGGCAGAGATTCAATGAGCAGTTCTTC. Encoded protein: CASSQGQRFNEQFF.

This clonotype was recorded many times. The CDR3 sequence is CASSSGNEQYV. Here the CDR3 DNA reads TGTGCCAGCAGTTCGGGGAACGAGCAGTACGTC. The rearrangement uses TRBV28 and TRBJ2-7; D is possibly TRBD2 (5 bases). CDR1 MDHEN and CDR2 SYDVKM come from the germline V gene. Trimming stripped 4 bases from V and 5 bases from J, with 6 bases between. The CDR3 runs to 11 residues.

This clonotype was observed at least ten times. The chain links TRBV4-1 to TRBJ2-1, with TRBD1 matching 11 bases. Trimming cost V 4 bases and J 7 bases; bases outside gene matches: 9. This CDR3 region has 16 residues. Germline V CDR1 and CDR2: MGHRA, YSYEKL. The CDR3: CASSPRTGGFWNEQFF. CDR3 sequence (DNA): TGCGCCAGCAGCCCGAGGACAGGGGGCTTCTGGAATGAGCAGTTCTTC.

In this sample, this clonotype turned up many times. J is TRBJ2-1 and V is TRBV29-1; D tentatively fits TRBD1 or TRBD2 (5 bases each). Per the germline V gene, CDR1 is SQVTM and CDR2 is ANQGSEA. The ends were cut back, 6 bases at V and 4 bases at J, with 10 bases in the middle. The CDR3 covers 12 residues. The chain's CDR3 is CSVSGPYNEQFF. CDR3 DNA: TGCAGCGTCTCGGGGCCATACAATGAGCAGTTCTTC.

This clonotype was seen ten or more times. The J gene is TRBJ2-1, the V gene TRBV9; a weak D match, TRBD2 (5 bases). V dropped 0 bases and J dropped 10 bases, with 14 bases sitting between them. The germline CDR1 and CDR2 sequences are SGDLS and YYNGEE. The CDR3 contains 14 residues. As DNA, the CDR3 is TGTGCCAGCAGCGTAGGAGGACTTCCAACCGAGCAGTTCTTC. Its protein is CASSVGGLPTEQFF.

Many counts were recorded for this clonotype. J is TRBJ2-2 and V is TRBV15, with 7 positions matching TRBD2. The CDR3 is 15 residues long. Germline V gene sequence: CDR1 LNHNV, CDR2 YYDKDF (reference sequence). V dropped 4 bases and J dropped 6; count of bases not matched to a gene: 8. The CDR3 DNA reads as TGTGCCACCAGCACCGGACTAGTTAGGCCCGGGGAGCTGTTTTTT. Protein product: CATSTGLVRPGELFF.

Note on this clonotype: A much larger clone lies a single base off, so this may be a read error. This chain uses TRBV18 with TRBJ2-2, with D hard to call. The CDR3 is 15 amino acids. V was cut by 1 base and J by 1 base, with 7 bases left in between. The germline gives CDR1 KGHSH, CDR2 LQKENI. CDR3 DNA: TGTGCCAGCTCACCACTCGTATTGAACACCGGGGAGCTGTTTTTT. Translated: CASSPLVLNTGELFF. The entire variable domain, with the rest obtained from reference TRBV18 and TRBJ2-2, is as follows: NAGVMQNPRHLVRRRGQEARLRCSPMKGHSHVYWYRQLPEEGLKFMVYLQKENIIDESGMPKERFSAEFPKEGPSILRIQQVVRGDSAAYFCASSPLVLNTGELFFGEGSRLTVL.

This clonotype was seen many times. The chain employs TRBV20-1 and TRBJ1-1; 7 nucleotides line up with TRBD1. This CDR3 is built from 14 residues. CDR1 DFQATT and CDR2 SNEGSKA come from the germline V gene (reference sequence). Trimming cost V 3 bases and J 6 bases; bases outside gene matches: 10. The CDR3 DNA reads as TGCAGTGCTAGCCTGAGGACAGGCCGCCCTGAAGCTTTCTTT. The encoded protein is CSASLRTGRPEAFF.

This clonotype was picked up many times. The CDR3 protein is CASSLSDRAGELFF. CDR3 nucleotide sequence: TGTGCCAGCAGTTTATCCGACAGGGCCGGGGAGCTGTTTTTT. This chain joins TRBV12-3 or TRBV12-4 and TRBJ2-2; 7 nucleotides agree with TRBD1. The CDR3 totals 14 residues. V gave up 2 bases and J gave up 6 bases; unmatched junction bases: 3.

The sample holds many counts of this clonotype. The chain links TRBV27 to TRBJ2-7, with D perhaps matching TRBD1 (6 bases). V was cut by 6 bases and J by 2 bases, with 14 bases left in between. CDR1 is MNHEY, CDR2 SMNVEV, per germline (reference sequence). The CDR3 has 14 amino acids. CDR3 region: CASRPQGSAYEQYF. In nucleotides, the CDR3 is TGTGCCAGCAGGCCACAGGGTTCAGCCTACGAGCAGTACTTC.

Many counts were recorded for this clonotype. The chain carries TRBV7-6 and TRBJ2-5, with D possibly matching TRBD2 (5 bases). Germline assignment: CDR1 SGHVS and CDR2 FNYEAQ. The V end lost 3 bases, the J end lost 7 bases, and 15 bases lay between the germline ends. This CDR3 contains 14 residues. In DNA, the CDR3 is TGTGCCAGCAGCTTTCAGGCGCGTGGAGGGACCCAGTACTTC. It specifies CASSFQARGGTQYF.

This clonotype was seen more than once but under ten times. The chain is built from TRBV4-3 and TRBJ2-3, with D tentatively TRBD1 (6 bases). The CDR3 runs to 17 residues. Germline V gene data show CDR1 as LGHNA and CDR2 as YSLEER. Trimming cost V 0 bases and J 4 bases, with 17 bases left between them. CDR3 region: CASSQDLPGQRPDTQYF. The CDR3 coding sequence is TGCGCCAGCAGCCAAGATCTCCCGGGACAACGTCCAGATACGCAGTATTTT.

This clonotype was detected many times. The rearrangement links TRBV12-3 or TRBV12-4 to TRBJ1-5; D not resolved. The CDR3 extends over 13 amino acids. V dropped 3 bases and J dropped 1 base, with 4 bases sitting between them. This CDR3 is CASSLSSNQPQHF. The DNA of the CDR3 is TGTGCCAGCAGTTTGTCGAGCAATCAGCCCCAGCATTTT.

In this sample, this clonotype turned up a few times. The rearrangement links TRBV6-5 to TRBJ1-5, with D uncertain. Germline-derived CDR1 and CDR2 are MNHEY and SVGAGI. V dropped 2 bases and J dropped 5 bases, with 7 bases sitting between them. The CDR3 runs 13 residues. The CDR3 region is CASSYVAHQPQHF. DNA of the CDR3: TGTGCCAGCAGTTACGTCGCGCATCAGCCCCAGCATTTT.

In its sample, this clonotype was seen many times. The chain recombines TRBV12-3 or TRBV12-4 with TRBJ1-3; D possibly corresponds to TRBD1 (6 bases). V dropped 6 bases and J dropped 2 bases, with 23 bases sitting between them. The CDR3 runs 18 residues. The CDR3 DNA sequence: TGTGCCAGCAGCGGACAGACTCTCAGGGGAGCTACTGGAAACACCATATATTTT. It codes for CASSGQTLRGATGNTIYF.

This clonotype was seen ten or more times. The CDR3 nucleotides are TGTGCCACCAGCAGAGGAAGACAGGTGAACACTGAAGCTTTCTTT. Translating it yields CATSRGRQVNTEAFF. The chain employs TRBV15 and TRBJ1-1, with D possibly matching TRBD1 (6 bases). The CDR3 sequence is 15 residues long. Trimming cost V 1 base and J 0 bases, with 9 bases left between them. Germline V gene lookup returns CDR1 LNHNV and CDR2 YYDKDF (reference sequence).

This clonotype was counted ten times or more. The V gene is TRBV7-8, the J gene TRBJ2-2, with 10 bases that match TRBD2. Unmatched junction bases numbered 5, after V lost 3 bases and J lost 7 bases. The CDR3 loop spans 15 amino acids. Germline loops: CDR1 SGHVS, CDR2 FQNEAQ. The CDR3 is CASSFIAGGGGELFF. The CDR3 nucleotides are TGTGCCAGCAGCTTTATAGCGGGGGGAGGCGGGGAGCTGTTTTTT.

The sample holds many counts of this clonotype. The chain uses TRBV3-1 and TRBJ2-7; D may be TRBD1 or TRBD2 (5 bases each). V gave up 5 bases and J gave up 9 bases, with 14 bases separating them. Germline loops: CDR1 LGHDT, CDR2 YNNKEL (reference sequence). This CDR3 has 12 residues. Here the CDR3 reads CASSSAGGRQYF. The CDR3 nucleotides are TGTGCCAGCAGCTCGGCTGGGGGTCGGCAGTACTTC.

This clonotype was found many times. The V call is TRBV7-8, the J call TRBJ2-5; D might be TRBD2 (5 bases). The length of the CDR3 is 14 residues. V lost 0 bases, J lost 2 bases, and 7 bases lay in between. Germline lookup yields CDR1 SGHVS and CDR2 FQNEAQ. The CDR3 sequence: CASSLARTQETQYF. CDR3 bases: TGTGCCAGCAGCTTAGCGCGGACTCAAGAGACCCAGTACTTC.

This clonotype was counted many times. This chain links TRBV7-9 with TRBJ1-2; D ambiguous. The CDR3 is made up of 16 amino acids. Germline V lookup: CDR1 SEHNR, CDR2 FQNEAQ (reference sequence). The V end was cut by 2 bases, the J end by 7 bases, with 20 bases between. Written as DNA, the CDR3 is TGTGCCAGCAGCTTAATTGAAAGGGTGGATGAGGTTGGCTACACCTTC. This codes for CASSLIERVDEVGYTF. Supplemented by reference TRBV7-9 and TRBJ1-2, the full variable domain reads DTGVSQNPRHKITKRGQNVTFRCDPISEHNRLYWYRQTLGQGPEFLTYFQNEAQLEKSRLLSDRFSAERPKGSFSTLEIQRTEQGDSAMYLCASSLIERVDEVGYTFGSGTRLTVV.

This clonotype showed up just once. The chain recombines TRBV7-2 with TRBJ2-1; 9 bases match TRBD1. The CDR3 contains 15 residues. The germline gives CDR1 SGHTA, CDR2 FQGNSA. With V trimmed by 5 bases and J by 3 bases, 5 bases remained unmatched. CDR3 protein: CASSPQGAIYNEQFF. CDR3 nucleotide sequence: TGTGCCAGCAGCCCACAGGGGGCGATCTACAATGAGCAGTTCTTC.

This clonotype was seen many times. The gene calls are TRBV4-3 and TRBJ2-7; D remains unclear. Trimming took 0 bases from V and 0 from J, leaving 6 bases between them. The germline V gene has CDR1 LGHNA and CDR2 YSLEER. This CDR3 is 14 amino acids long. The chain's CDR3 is CASSQDTASYEQYF. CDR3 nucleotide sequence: TGCGCCAGCAGCCAAGATACAGCCTCCTACGAGCAGTACTTC.

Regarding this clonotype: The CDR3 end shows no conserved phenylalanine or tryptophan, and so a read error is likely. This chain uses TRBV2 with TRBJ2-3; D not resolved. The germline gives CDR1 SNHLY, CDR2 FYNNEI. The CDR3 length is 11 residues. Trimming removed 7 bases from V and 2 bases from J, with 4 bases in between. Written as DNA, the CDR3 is TGTGCCAGCACCGACACAGATACGCAGTATCTT. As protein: CASTDTDTQYL.